A single sample is the source of the 12 T cell receptor beta chains below, sequenced in a study of blood T cells in healthy people across ages. A second PCR, run for about 6 to 11 cycles, used a sample-barcoded 5' primer plus a J-beta primer mix. TCRdb passed the 5' RACE reads through MiXCR, listing each CDR3 protein once. The sample shows approximately 350,000 distinct CDR3 sequences, roughly half of them seen only once. Sequences were obtained from blood. All receptors come from a man aged 60 to 69 in good health.

This clonotype was seen a single time. J is TRBJ2-3 and V is TRBV6-5; TRBD2 agrees at 10 bases. Germline V gives CDR1 MNHEY, CDR2 SVGAGI. The CDR3 is 15 residues long. Trimming cost V 8 bases and J 2 bases; bases outside gene matches: 7. CDR3 amino acids: CASGRLAGITDTQYF. CDR3 sequence (DNA): TGTGCCAGCGGACGACTAGCGGGCATCACAGATACGCAGTATTTT.

The sample holds a few counts of this clonotype. This rearrangement joins TRBV7-2 to TRBJ2-1; TRBD2 agrees at 16 bases. CDR1 SGHTA and CDR2 FQGNSA come from the germline V gene. This CDR3 comprises 17 residues. V dropped 5 bases and J dropped 12; count of bases not matched to a gene: 13. The CDR3 DNA is TGTGCCAGCAGCCCTCCCCCGGGGACTAGCGGGAGGGCCGTGCAGTTCTTC. Its protein is CASSPPPGTSGRAVQFF.

This clonotype was counted ten times or more. This chain joins TRBV20-1 and TRBJ2-1, with D possibly matching TRBD1 (6 bases). Germline V gene sequence: CDR1 DFQATT, CDR2 SNEGSKA (reference sequence). V shed 5 bases and J shed 0 bases, with 11 bases lying between them. The CDR3 runs 14 residues. The CDR3: CSAHPQGSYNEQFF. In DNA, the CDR3 is TGCAGTGCTCACCCACAGGGCTCCTACAATGAGCAGTTCTTC.

This clonotype occurred a few times. V and J are TRBV29-1 and TRBJ1-2, with D tentatively TRBD1 (6 bases). The V end lost 7 bases, the J end lost 3 bases, and 18 bases lay between the germline ends. The CDR3 contains 14 residues. CDR1 is SQVTM, CDR2 ANQGSEA, per germline. CDR3 protein: CSASPGSGDYGYTF. DNA for the CDR3: TGCAGCGCATCTCCAGGGTCAGGGGACTATGGCTACACCTTC.

The rearrangement uses TRBV6-5 and TRBJ2-5; D may be TRBD1 or TRBD2 (5 bases each). CDR3 length: 15 residues. Germline assignment: CDR1 MNHEY and CDR2 SVGAGI. Trimming took off 2 bases at V and 11 bases at J, with 21 bases between the two ends. As DNA, the CDR3 is TGTGCCAGCAGTTACGTGGGACCTAAGGCCCATGAGCAGTACTTC. Amino acid sequence: CASSYVGPKAHEQYF.

J is TRBJ2-5 and V is TRBV5-1; D is tentatively TRBD1 or TRBD2 (6 bases each). This CDR3 is built from 13 residues. In germline, CDR1 is SGHRS, CDR2 YFSETQ. The germline V and J ends were trimmed by 4 bases and 11 bases, with 18 bases remaining between them. CDR3 sequence: CASSLLGGNEQYF. The CDR3 DNA reads as TGCGCCAGCAGCCTCCTCGGGGGCAATGAGCAGTACTTC.

The rearrangement joins TRBV7-2 to TRBJ1-6; 7 bases line up with TRBD1. In germline, CDR1 is SGHTA, CDR2 FQGNSA. This CDR3 spans 16 amino acids. With V trimmed by 2 bases and J by 10 bases, 11 bases remained unmatched. The CDR3 sequence is CASSLRPQGVGSPLHF. The CDR3 DNA reads as TGTGCCAGCAGCTTAAGGCCCCAGGGGGTGGGCTCACCCCTCCACTTT.

This CDR3 reads CASSPQHPGDSPLHF. The CDR3 DNA reads as TGCGCCAGCAGCCCCCAACATCCGGGGGATTCACCCCTCCACTTT. The chain links TRBV4-3 to TRBJ1-6; possible D gene TRBD1, 5 bases. This CDR3 region has 15 residues. V lost 4 bases to trimming and J lost 8 bases, with 15 bases between them. Germline assignment: CDR1 LGHNA and CDR2 YSLEER.

CDR3 protein: CASSDSPGSSSYNEQYF. The CDR3 coding sequence is TGTGCCAGCAGTGACTCCCCGGGGTCGAGCTCCTACAATGAGCAGTACTTC. The chain links TRBV6-4 to TRBJ2-1, with D possibly being TRBD2 (5 bases). The tail of the sequence fits TRBJ2-7 better, so the J call may be wrong. CDR1 and CDR2 from the germline V gene are MRHNA and SNTAGT. This CDR3 is 17 amino acids long.

This chain uses TRBV11-2 with TRBJ2-7; D is uncertain. CDR3 length: 15 residues. V dropped 6 bases and J dropped 0 bases, with 15 bases sitting between them. CDR1 is SGHAT and CDR2 is FQNNGV in the germline V gene. CDR3 nucleotides: TGTGCCAGCAGGGCCAACCGGTCCTCCTCCTACGAGCAGTACTTC. Residues: CASRANRSSSYEQYF.

Many counts were recorded for this clonotype. The genes are TRBV20-1 and TRBJ2-6; D ambiguous. The CDR3 loop spans 16 amino acids. Trimming pared 0 bases from V and 0 bases from J, leaving 9 bases between. The germline V gene encodes CDR1 DFQATT and CDR2 SNEGSKA (reference sequence). CDR3 sequence (DNA): TGCAGTGCTAGAGATACGGCATCCTCTGGGGCCAACGTCCTGACTTTC. This sequence encodes CSARDTASSGANVLTF.

The chain uses TRBV6-2 or TRBV6-3 and TRBJ2-7, with a tentative D call TRBD2 (6 bases). CDR3 size: 15 residues. The ends were cut back, 4 bases at V and 4 bases at J, with 17 bases in the middle. Germline assignment: CDR1 MNHEY and CDR2 SVGEGT. CDR3 nucleotides: TGTGCCAGCAGTTGGAACTTCCCCGGACTATACGAGCAGTACTTC. Its translation: CASSWNFPGLYEQYF.